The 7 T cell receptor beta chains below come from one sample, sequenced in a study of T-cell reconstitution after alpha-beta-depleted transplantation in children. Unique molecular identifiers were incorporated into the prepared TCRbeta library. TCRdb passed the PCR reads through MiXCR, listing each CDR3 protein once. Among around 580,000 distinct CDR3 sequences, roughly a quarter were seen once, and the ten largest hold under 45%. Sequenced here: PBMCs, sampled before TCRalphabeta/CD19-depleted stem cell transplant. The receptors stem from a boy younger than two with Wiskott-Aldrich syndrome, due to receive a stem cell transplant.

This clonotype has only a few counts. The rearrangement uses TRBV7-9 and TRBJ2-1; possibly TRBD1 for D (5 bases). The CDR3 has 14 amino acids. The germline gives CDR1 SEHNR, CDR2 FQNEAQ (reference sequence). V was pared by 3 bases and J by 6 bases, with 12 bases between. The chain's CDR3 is CASSFLRQGNEQFF. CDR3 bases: TGTGCCAGCAGCTTCTTGAGGCAGGGCAATGAGCAGTTCTTC.

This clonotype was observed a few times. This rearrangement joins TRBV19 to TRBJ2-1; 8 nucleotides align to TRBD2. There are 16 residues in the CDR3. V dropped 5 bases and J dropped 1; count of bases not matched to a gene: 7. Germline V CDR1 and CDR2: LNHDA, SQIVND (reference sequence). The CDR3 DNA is TGTGCCAGTAGTTCGGGAGGGCGGTCATCCTACAATGAGCAGTTCTTC. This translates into CASSSGGRSSYNEQFF.

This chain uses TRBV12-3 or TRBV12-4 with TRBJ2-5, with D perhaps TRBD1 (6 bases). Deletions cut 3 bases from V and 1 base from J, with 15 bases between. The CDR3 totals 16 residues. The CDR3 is CASSFTGWGSQETQYF. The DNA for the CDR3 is TGTGCCAGCAGTTTCACAGGGTGGGGGTCCCAAGAGACCCAGTACTTC.

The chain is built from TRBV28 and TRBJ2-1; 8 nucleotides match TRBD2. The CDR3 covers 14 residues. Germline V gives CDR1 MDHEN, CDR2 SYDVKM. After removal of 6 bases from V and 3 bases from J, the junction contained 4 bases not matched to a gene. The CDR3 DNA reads TGTGCCAGCAGGCCGGGACTAGTCTACAATGAGCAGTTCTTC. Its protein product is CASRPGLVYNEQFF.

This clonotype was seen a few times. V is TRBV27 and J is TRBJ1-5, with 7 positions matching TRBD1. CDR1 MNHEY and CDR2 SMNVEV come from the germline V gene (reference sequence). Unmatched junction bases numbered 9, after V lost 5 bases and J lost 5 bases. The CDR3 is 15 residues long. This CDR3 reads CASSRRTGWDQPQHF. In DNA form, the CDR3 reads TGTGCCAGCAGTCGTCGGACAGGTTGGGATCAGCCCCAGCATTTT.

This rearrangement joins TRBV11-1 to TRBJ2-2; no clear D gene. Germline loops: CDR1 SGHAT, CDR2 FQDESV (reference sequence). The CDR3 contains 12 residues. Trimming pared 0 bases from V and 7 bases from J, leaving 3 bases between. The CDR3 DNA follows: TGTGCCAGCAGCTTAGCGTTCGGGGAGCTGTTTTTT. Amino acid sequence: CASSLAFGELFF.

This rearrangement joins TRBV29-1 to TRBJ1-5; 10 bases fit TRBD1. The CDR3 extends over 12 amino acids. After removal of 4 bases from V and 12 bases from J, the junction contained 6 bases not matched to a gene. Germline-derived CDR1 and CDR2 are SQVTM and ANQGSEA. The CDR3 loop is CSVGGGQGRQHF. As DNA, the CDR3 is TGCAGCGTTGGGGGGGGACAGGGGCGCCAGCATTTT.